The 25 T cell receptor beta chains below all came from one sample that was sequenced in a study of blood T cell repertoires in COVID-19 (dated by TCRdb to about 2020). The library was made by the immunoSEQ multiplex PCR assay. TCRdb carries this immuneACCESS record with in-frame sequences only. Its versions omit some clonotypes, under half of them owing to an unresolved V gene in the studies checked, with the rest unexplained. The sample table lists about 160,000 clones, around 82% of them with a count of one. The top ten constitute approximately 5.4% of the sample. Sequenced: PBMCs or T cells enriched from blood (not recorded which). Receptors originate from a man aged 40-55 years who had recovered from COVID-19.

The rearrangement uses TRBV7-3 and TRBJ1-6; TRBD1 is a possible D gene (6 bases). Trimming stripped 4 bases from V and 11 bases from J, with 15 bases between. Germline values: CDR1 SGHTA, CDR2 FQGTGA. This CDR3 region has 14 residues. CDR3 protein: CASSSTGPQAPLHF. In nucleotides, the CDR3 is TGTGCCAGCAGCTCGACAGGACCCCAGGCACCCCTCCACTTT.

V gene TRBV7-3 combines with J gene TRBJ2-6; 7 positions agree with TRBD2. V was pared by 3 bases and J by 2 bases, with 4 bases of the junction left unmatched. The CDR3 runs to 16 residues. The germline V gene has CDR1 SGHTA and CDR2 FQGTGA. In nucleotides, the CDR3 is TGTGCCAGCAGCTTGGGAGGGACTGCTGGGGCCAACGTCCTGACTTTC. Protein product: CASSLGGTAGANVLTF. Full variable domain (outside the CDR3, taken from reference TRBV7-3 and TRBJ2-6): GAGVSQTPSNKVTEKGKYVELRCDPISGHTALYWYRQSLGQGPEFLIYFQGTGAADDSGLPNDRFFAVRPEGSVSTLKIQRTERGDSAVYLCASSLGGTAGANVLTFGAGSRLTVL.

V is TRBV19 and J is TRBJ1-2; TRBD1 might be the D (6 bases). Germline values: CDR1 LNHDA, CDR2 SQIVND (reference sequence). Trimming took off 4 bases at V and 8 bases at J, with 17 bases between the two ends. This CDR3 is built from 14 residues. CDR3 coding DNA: TGTGCCAGTAGTAGGGCCTCGCGAGGGGGAGGCTACACCTTC. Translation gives CASSRASRGGGYTF.

DNA for the CDR3: TGTGCCAGCCGGACAGGGGGGTATCAGCCCCAGCATTTT. It translates to CASRTGGYQPQHF. The chain has TRBV25-1 and TRBJ1-5; 10 positions agree with TRBD1. CDR1 and CDR2 (germline): MGHDK, SYGVNS. Germline trimming cut 8 bases from V and 5 bases from J; bases unmatched to any gene: 3. The CDR3 has 13 amino acids.

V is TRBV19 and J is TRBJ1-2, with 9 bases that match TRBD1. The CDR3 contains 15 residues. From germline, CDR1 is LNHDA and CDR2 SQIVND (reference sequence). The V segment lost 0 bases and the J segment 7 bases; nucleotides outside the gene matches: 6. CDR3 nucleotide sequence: TGTGCCAGTAGTATAGAGGGACAGGGCAGGGTTGGCTACACCTTC. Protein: CASSIEGQGRVGYTF. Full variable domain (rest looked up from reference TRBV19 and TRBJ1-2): DGGITQSPKYLFRKEGQNVTLSCEQNLNHDAMYWYRQDPGQGLRLIYYSQIVNDFQKGDIAEGYSVSREKKESFPLTVTSAQKNPTAFYLCASSIEGQGRVGYTFGSGTRLTVV.

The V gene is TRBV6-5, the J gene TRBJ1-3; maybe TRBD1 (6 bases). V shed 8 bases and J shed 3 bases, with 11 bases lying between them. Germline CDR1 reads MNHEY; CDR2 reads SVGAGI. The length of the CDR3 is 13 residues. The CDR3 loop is CASGTGNGNTIYF. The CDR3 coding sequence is TGTGCCAGCGGTACAGGGAATGGAAACACCATATATTTT.

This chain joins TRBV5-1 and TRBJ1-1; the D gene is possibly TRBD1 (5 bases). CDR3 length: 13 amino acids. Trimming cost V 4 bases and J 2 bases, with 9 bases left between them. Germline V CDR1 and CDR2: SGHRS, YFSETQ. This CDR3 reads CASSRGTNTEAFF. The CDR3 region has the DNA TGCGCCAGCAGCCGGGGGACCAACACTGAAGCTTTCTTT.

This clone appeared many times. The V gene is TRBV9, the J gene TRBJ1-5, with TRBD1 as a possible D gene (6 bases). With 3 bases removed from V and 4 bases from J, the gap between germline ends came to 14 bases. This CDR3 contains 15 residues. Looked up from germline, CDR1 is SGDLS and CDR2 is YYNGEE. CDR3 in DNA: TGTGCCAGCAGCGCACAGGGTCATGGGAATCAGCCCCAGCATTTT. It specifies CASSAQGHGNQPQHF.

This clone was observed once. The CDR3 bases are TGTGCCAGCTCACCACGGGGGACAAACCAAGAGACCCAGTACTTC. This codes for CASSPRGTNQETQYF. This sequence joins TRBV18 and TRBJ2-5; a possible D gene is TRBD1 (6 bases). The CDR3 consists of 15 residues. Trimming took off 1 base at V and 0 bases at J, with 9 bases between the two ends. Germline CDR1 is KGHSH and CDR2 is LQKENI. Complete variable domain (other parts from reference TRBV18 and TRBJ2-5): NAGVMQNPRHLVRRRGQEARLRCSPMKGHSHVYWYRQLPEEGLKFMVYLQKENIIDESGMPKERFSAEFPKEGPSILRIQQVVRGDSAAYFCASSPRGTNQETQYFGPGTRLLVL.

In DNA form, the CDR3 reads TGCGCCAGCAGTCCGCGCCTAGGGGGCAATGAGCAGTTCTTC. Its translation is CASSPRLGGNEQFF. The chain combines TRBV5-1 with TRBJ2-1, with D possibly matching TRBD1 (6 bases). The CDR3 has 14 amino acids. The germline V gene has CDR1 SGHRS and CDR2 YFSETQ. V gave up 5 bases and J gave up 6 bases, with 15 bases separating them.

CDR3 sequence reads: CASSQNTGYGYTF. CDR3 sequence (DNA): TGCGCCAGCAGCCAAAACACAGGCTATGGCTACACCTTC. The V and J genes are TRBV4-1 and TRBJ1-2; a weak D match, TRBD1 (5 bases). The V end lost 2 bases, the J end lost 4 bases, and 8 bases lay between the germline ends. CDR1 is MGHRA, CDR2 YSYEKL, per germline. This CDR3 region has 13 residues.

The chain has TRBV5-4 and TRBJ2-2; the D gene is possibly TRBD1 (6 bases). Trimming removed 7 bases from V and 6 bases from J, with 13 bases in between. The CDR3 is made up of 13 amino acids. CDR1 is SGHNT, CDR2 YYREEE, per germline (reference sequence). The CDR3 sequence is CASGQPGPGELFF. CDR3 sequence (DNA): TGTGCCAGCGGACAGCCAGGGCCCGGGGAGCTGTTTTTT.

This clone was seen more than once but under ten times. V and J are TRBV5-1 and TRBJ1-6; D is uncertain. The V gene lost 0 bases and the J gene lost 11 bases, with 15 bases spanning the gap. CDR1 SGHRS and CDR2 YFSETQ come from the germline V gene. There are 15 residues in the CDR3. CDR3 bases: TGCGCCAGCAGCTTGGAGCCGGGAGGAGGGACACCCCTCCACTTT. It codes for CASSLEPGGGTPLHF. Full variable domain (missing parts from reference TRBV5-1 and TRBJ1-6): KAGVTQTPRYLIKTRGQQVTLSCSPISGHRSVSWYQQTPGQGLQFLFEYFSETQRNKGNFPGRFSGRQFSNSRSEMNVSTLELGDSALYLCASSLEPGGGTPLHFGNGTRLTVT.

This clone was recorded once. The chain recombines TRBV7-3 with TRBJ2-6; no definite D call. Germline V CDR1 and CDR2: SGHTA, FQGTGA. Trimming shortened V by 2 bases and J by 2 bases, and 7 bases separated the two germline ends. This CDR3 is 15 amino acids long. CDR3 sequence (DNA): TGTGCCAGCAGCTTAGGTGCAGCTGGGGCCAACGTCCTGACTTTC. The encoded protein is CASSLGAAGANVLTF.

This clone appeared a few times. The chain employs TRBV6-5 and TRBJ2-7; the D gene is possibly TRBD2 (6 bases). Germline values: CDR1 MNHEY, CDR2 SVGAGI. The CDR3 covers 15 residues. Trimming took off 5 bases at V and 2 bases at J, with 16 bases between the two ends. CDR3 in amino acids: CASSRPGLLAYEQYF. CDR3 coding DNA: TGTGCCAGCAGTAGACCGGGACTTCTAGCCTACGAGCAGTACTTC.

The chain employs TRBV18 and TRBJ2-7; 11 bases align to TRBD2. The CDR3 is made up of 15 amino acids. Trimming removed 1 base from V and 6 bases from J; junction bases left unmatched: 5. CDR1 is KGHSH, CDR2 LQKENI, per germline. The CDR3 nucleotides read TGTGCCAGCTCACCACTAGCGGGGGGGCATGCCGAGCAGTACTTC. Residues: CASSPLAGGHAEQYF.

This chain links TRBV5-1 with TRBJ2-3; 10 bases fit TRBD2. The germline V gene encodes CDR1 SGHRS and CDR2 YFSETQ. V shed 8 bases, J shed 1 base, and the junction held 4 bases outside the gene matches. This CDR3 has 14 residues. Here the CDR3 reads CASFSGGRTDTQYF. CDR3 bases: TGCGCCAGTTTTAGCGGGGGGCGCACAGATACGCAGTATTTT.

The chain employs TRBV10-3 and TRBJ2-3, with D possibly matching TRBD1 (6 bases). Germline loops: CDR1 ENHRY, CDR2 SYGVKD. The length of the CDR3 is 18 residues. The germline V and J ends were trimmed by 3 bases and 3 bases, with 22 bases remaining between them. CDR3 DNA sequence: TGTGCCATCAGTGACTCGGATCAGGGGCCGGAGATGACAGATACGCAGTATTTT. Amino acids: CAISDSDQGPEMTDTQYF.

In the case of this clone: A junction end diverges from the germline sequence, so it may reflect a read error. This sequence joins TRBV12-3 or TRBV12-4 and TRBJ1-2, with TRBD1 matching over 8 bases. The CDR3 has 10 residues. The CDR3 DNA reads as TGTGCCAGCAGTGTGGGACAGGCCCACTTC. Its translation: CASSVGQAHF.

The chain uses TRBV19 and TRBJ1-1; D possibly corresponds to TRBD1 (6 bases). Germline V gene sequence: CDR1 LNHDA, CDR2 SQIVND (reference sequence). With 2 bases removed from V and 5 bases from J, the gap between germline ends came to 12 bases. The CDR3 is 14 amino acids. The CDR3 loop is CASSIRTDGTEAFF. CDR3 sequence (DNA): TGTGCCAGTAGTATAAGGACAGACGGTACTGAAGCTTTCTTT.

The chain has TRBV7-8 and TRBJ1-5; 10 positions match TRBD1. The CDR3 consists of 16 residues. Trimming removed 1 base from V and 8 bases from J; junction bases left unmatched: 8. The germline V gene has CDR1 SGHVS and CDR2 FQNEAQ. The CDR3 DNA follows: TGTGCCAGCAGCTTAGGTGTGACAGGGGGCTCGGAGCCCCAGCATTTT. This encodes CASSLGVTGGSEPQHF.

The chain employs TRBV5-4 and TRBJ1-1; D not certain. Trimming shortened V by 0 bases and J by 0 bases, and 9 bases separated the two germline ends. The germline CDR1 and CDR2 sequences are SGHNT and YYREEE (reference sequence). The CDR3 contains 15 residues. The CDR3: CASSLAVRLNTEAFF. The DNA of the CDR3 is TGTGCCAGCAGCTTGGCAGTCAGGTTGAACACTGAAGCTTTCTTT. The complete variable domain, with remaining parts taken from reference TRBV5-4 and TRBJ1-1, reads ETGVTQSPTHLIKTRGQQVTLRCSSQSGHNTVSWYQQALGQGPQFIFQYYREEENGRGNFPPRFSGLQFPNYSSELNVNALELDDSALYLCASSLAVRLNTEAFFGQGTRLTVV.

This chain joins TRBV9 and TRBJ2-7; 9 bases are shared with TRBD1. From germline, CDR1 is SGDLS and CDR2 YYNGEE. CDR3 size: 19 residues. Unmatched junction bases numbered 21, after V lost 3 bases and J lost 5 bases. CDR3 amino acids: CASSAVGGPRDRVGNEQYF. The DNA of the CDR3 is TGTGCCAGCAGCGCCGTAGGCGGGCCCCGGGACAGGGTAGGCAACGAGCAGTACTTC.

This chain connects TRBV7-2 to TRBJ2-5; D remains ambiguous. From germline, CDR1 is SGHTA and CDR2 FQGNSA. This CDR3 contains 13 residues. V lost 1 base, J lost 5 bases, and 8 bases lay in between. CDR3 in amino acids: CASSLGPRETQYF. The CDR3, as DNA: TGTGCCAGCAGCTTAGGGCCACGTGAGACCCAGTACTTC.

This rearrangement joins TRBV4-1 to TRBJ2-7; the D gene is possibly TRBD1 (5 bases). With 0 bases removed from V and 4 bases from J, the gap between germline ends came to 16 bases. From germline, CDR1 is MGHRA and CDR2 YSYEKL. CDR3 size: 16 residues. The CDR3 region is CASSQDRTGDTYEQYF. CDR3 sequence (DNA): TGCGCCAGCAGCCAAGATAGAACAGGTGATACTTACGAGCAGTACTTC.